The 4 T cell receptor beta chains below all came from one sample that was sequenced in a study of blood T cells in healthy people across ages. Primed by a sample-barcoded 5' primer and a J-beta primer mix, a second PCR proceeded for 7 to 11 cycles. TCRdb reprocessed the 5' RACE reads via MiXCR and lists one record per CDR3 protein. Here the sample spans 700,000 or so distinct CDR3 sequences, 22% being singletons. Sequenced sample: blood. The receptors derive from a man aged 65-85 years in good health.

J is TRBJ2-5 and V is TRBV7-2; 8 bases line up with TRBD1. CDR1 and CDR2 from the germline V gene are SGHTA and FQGNSA. V lost 1 base, J lost 6 bases, and 7 bases stayed unmatched. The CDR3 runs 15 residues. In DNA, the CDR3 is TGTGCCAGCAGCTTAGTACCAGGGGGCTCGAAGACCCAGTACTTC. Residues: CASSLVPGGSKTQYF.

The CDR3 DNA reads as TGTGCCAGCAGCTTAGCCGGGACAGGGGTCTACGAGCAGTACTTC. This translates into CASSLAGTGVYEQYF. The chain recombines TRBV7-8 with TRBJ2-5, with 10 bases identical to TRBD1. TRBJ2-7 explains the end of the DNA better; the J call may be wrong. CDR1 SGHVS and CDR2 FQNEAQ come from the germline V gene. The CDR3 loop spans 15 amino acids.

The chain is built from TRBV10-3 and TRBJ2-3; possible D gene TRBD2, 6 bases. The CDR3 covers 15 residues. V was trimmed by 7 bases and J by 10 bases, leaving 24 bases between them. Germline CDR1 is ENHRY and CDR2 is SYGVKD. The CDR3 coding sequence is TGTGCCATCAAGGTGGGGACTGGTGAAGTAGGAGCGCAGTATTTT. Residues: CAIKVGTGEVGAQYF.

The chain has TRBV5-6 and TRBJ2-1; D gene ambiguous. The assigned J gene may be wrong: the sequence end matches TRBJ2-7 better. The CDR3 is made up of 14 amino acids. In germline, CDR1 is SGHDT, CDR2 YYEEEE. In DNA, the CDR3 is TGTGCCAGCAGCTTGGAGACAAACATCCCTGAGCAGTACTTC. Translation gives CASSLETNIPEQYF.